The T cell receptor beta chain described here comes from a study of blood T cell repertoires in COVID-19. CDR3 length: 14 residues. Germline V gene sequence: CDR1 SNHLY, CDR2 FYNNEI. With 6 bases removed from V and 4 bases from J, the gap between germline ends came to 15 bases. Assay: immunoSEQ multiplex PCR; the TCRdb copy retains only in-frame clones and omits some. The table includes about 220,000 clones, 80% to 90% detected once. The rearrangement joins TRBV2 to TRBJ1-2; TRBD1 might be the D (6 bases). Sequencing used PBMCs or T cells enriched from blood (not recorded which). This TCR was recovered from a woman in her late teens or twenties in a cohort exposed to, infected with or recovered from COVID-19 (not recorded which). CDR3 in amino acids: CASRGDTPGYGYTF. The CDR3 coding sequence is TGTGCCAGCAGGGGGGACACTCCAGGCTATGGCTACACCTTC.